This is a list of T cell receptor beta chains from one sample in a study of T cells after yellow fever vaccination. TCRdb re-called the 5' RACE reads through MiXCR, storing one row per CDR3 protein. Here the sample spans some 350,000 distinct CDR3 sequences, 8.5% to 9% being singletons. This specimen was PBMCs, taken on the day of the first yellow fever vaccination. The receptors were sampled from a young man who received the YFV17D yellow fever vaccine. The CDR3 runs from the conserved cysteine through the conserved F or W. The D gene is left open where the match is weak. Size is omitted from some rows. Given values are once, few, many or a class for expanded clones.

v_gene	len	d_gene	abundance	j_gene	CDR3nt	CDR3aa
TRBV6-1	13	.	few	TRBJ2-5	TGTGCCAGCAGAACTCCAGGTGGGGAGACCCAGTACTTC	CASRTPGGETQYF
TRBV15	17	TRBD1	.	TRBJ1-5	TGTGCCACCAGCAGAGATCGGTTGGGGACAGGGGTTCAGCCCCAGCATTTT	CATSRDRLGTGVQPQHF
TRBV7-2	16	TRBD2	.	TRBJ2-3	TGTGCCAGCAGCCCACCCAGGCGGGGGACCACAGATACGCAGTATTTT	CASSPPRRGTTDTQYF
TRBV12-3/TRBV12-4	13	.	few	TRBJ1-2	TGTGCCAGCAGTTCCCTATTACAGTATGGCTACACCTTC	CASSSLLQYGYTF
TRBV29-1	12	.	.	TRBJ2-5	TGCAGCGGGGCCGAGATATGGGAGACCCAGTACTTC	CSGAEIWETQYF
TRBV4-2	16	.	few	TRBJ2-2	TGTGCCAGCAGCCAAAAGGTTTCGGGGGTCATCGGGGAGCTGTTTTTT	CASSQKVSGVIGELFF
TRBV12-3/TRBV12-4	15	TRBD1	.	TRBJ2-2	TGTGCCAGCAGGGAATCCGGGACAGTTACCGGGGAGCTGTTTTTT	CASRESGTVTGELFF
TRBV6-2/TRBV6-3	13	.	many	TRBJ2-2	TGTGCCAGCAGTGCCCGCCCCACCGGGGAGCTGTTTTTT	CASSARPTGELFF
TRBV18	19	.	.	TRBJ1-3	TGTGCCAGCTCATCACGGGTACAGGCTACTCAATTCTCTGGAAACACCATATATTTT	CASSSRVQATQFSGNTIYF
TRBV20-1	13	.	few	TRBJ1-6	TGCAGTGCCTCATCAGAGTCTAATTCACCCCTCCACTTT	CSASSESNSPLHF
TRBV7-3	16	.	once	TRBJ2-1	TGTGCCAGCAGCTTAGACGTCGGCAGAGTCCGCGGTGAGCAGTTCTTC	CASSLDVGRVRGEQFF
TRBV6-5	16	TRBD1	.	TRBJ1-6	TGTGCCAGCAGTTACACCGGACAGGGCGATGGTTCACCCCTCCACTTT	CASSYTGQGDGSPLHF
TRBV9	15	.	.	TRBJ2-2	TGTGCCAGCAGCGTAGAGCCAGGGAACACCGGGGAGCTGTTTTTT	CASSVEPGNTGELFF
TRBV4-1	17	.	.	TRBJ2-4	TGCGCCAGCAGCCAAGGTCTAGCGAAATCAGCCAAAAACATTCAGTACTTC	CASSQGLAKSAKNIQYF
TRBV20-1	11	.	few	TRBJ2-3	TGCAGTGCTAGTTCCGACGCTTCGATGGATTTT	CSASSDASMDF
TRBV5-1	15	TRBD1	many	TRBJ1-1	TGCGCCAGCAGCCCTCCGAGACAGGGAGGCACTGAAGCTTTCTTT	CASSPPRQGGTEAFF
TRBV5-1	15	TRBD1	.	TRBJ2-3	TGCGCCAGCAGCTTAGAGACAGGGCAAACAGATACGCAGTATTTT	CASSLETGQTDTQYF
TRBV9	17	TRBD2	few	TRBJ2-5	TGTGCCAGCAGCGCCGGCCGGCAAGCGGGGACCCAAGAGACCCAGTACTTC	CASSAGRQAGTQETQYF
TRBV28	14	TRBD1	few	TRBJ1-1	TGTGCCAGCGGGCTGACAGGGGGAAGGACTGAAGCTTTCTTT	CASGLTGGRTEAFF
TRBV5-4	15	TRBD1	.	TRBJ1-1	TGTGCCAGCAGCTGGGGCGCAGGGGGAGTTGCTGAAGCTTTCTTT	CASSWGAGGVAEAFF
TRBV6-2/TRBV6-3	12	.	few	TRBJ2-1	TGTGCCAGCATTACTTCGGGCAATGAGCAGTTCTTC	CASITSGNEQFF
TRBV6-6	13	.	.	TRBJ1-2	TGTGCCAGCAGTTACTCGCCCAGGGGCGGCTACACCTTC	CASSYSPRGGYTF
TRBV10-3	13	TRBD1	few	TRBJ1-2	TGTGCCATCAGTCCTCAACAGGGGAATGGCTACACCTTC	CAISPQQGNGYTF
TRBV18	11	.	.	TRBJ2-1	TGTGCCAGCTCACCACGGTATGAGCAGTTCTTC	CASSPRYEQFF
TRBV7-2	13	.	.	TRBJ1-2	TGTGCCAGCAGCTTACCGCCCGGCTATGGCTACACCTTC	CASSLPPGYGYTF
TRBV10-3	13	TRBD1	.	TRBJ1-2	TGTGCCATCAGTGAGTCGACAGGGGATGGCTACACCTTC	CAISESTGDGYTF